These T cell receptor beta chains were read from a single sample in a study of OX40 agonist ivuxolimab in advanced cancers. Assay: immunoSEQ multiplex PCR; the TCRdb copy retains only in-frame clones and omits some. In the table there are more than 55,000 clones, 82% of which are singletons. The source material was CD4+ or CD8+ T cells sorted from blood, sampled in a trial of the OX40 agonist ivuxolimab. These receptors came from an adult with an advanced solid tumor such as melanoma, head and neck, liver or kidney cancer. Each CDR3 is given with its conserved first and last residue. Fields, in order: J gene, V gene, D gene, clone size, CDR3 length, CDR3 DNA, CDR3 protein. D genes are given only for firm matches. Part of the rows lack a size; the others show once, few, many or a class for expanded clones.

j_call: TRBJ2-1; v_call: TRBV29-1; d_call: NA; clone_size: NA; cdr3_length: 11; cdr3_nt: TGCAGCGTTCACAGCAACAATGAGCAGTTCTTC; cdr3_aa: CSVHSNNEQFF
j_call: TRBJ2-1; v_call: TRBV27; d_call: NA; clone_size: few; cdr3_length: 16; cdr3_nt: TGTGCCAGCAGAACCTTACAGGGAGGGGCGGGCAATGAGCAGTTCTTC; cdr3_aa: CASRTLQGGAGNEQFF
j_call: TRBJ1-2; v_call: TRBV27; d_call: NA; clone_size: NA; cdr3_length: 15; cdr3_nt: TGTGCCAGCAGTTTATCGAGGGTAGGGAGGGATGGCTACACCTTC; cdr3_aa: CASSLSRVGRDGYTF
j_call: TRBJ1-2; v_call: TRBV14; d_call: TRBD1; clone_size: NA; cdr3_length: 15; cdr3_nt: TGTGCCAGCAGCCCCGGGACAGGGTTGGACTATGGCTACACCTTC; cdr3_aa: CASSPGTGLDYGYTF
j_call: TRBJ2-7; v_call: TRBV20-1; d_call: NA; clone_size: NA; cdr3_length: 11; cdr3_nt: TGCAGTGCCTTCCGATTCCCCGAGCAGTACTTC; cdr3_aa: CSAFRFPEQYF
j_call: TRBJ1-2; v_call: TRBV6-1; d_call: NA; clone_size: NA; cdr3_length: 12; cdr3_nt: TGTGCCAGCACCGATCGGTCCTATGGCTACACCTTC; cdr3_aa: CASTDRSYGYTF
j_call: TRBJ2-2; v_call: TRBV19; d_call: NA; clone_size: once; cdr3_length: 13; cdr3_nt: TGTGCCAGTACCCGGACTGTCACCGGGGAGCTGTTTTTT; cdr3_aa: CASTRTVTGELFF
j_call: TRBJ1-1; v_call: TRBV4-3; d_call: NA; clone_size: few; cdr3_length: 14; cdr3_nt: TGCGCCAGCAGCCAAGATCTGAGGACTGATAAAGCTTTCTTT; cdr3_aa: CASSQDLRTDKAFF
j_call: TRBJ1-3; v_call: TRBV4-3; d_call: NA; clone_size: NA; cdr3_length: 11; cdr3_nt: TGCGCCAGCAGAGGTGGAAACACCATATATTTT; cdr3_aa: CASRGGNTIYF
j_call: TRBJ1-1; v_call: TRBV5-1; d_call: NA; clone_size: NA; cdr3_length: 15; cdr3_nt: TGCGCCAGCAGGGGACCAGGGTTCGAACGGACTGAAGCTTTCTTT; cdr3_aa: CASRGPGFERTEAFF
j_call: TRBJ2-1; v_call: TRBV28; d_call: TRBD2; clone_size: NA; cdr3_length: 16; cdr3_nt: TGTGCCAGCAGTTTGTACGGCGGGAGGGCCTACAATGAGCAGTTCTTC; cdr3_aa: CASSLYGGRAYNEQFF
j_call: TRBJ1-1; v_call: TRBV7-6; d_call: NA; clone_size: NA; cdr3_length: 13; cdr3_nt: TGTGCCAGCAGCTTTCTCCTAAACACTGAAGCTTTCTTT; cdr3_aa: CASSFLLNTEAFF
j_call: TRBJ2-7; v_call: TRBV5-1; d_call: TRBD2; clone_size: few; cdr3_length: 19; cdr3_nt: TGCGCCAGCAGCTTGGCCACCGGGACTAGCGGGGGAATAGTCGACGAGCAGTACTTC; cdr3_aa: CASSLATGTSGGIVDEQYF
j_call: TRBJ1-6; v_call: TRBV6-1; d_call: TRBD1; clone_size: NA; cdr3_length: 14; cdr3_nt: TGTGCCATTTCAGGGGGCGCGGAGAATTCACCCCTCCACTTT; cdr3_aa: CAISGGAENSPLHF
j_call: TRBJ1-1; v_call: TRBV10-1; d_call: NA; clone_size: few; cdr3_length: 15; cdr3_nt: TGCGCCAGCAGTGATTTTCAGGGGCCGAACACTGAAGCTTTCTTT; cdr3_aa: CASSDFQGPNTEAFF
j_call: TRBJ2-2; v_call: TRBV6-1; d_call: NA; clone_size: NA; cdr3_length: 16; cdr3_nt: TGTGCCAGCAGTGGTGGAGGGGGGCGGTCCACCGGGGAGCTGTTTTTT; cdr3_aa: CASSGGGGRSTGELFF
j_call: TRBJ2-7; v_call: TRBV6-1; d_call: NA; clone_size: NA; cdr3_length: 12; cdr3_nt: TGTGCCAGCACAGCACAGTCCTACGAGCAGTACTTC; cdr3_aa: CASTAQSYEQYF
j_call: TRBJ2-3; v_call: TRBV7-2; d_call: NA; clone_size: NA; cdr3_length: 16; cdr3_nt: TGTGCCAGCAGCTTAGTCGGACTGCAAGGCGCAGATACGCAGTATTTT; cdr3_aa: CASSLVGLQGADTQYF
j_call: TRBJ1-1; v_call: TRBV6-5; d_call: NA; clone_size: NA; cdr3_length: 13; cdr3_nt: TGTGCCAGCAGTCCCACCGGGGGGGCTGAAGCTTTCTTT; cdr3_aa: CASSPTGGAEAFF
j_call: TRBJ1-3; v_call: TRBV11-2; d_call: TRBD1; clone_size: NA; cdr3_length: 16; cdr3_nt: TGTGCCAGCAGCAAAACAGGGGTTCGCTCTGGAAACACCATATATTTT; cdr3_aa: CASSKTGVRSGNTIYF
j_call: TRBJ2-5; v_call: TRBV6-1; d_call: NA; clone_size: NA; cdr3_length: 13; cdr3_nt: TGTGCCAGCTACCAGACTATTCGAGAGACCCAGTACTTC; cdr3_aa: CASYQTIRETQYF
j_call: TRBJ1-2; v_call: TRBV29-1; d_call: NA; clone_size: NA; cdr3_length: 11; cdr3_nt: TGCAGCGCTGGGGGCAGCCATGGCTACACCTTC; cdr3_aa: CSAGGSHGYTF
j_call: TRBJ2-3; v_call: TRBV7-2; d_call: TRBD2; clone_size: NA; cdr3_length: 17; cdr3_nt: TGTGCCAGCAGCAAAAGGACTAGCGGGGGGGCGGCAGATACGCAGTATTTT; cdr3_aa: CASSKRTSGGAADTQYF
j_call: TRBJ2-7; v_call: TRBV6-5; d_call: TRBD1; clone_size: NA; cdr3_length: 15; cdr3_nt: TGTGCCAGCAGCCCATTCGGACAGGGGGCGCGGGAGCAGTACTTC; cdr3_aa: CASSPFGQGAREQYF
j_call: TRBJ2-7; v_call: TRBV6-1; d_call: TRBD1; clone_size: NA; cdr3_length: 14; cdr3_nt: TGTGCCAGCCCCCCGGACAGGGTAAGCTACGAGCAGTACTTC; cdr3_aa: CASPPDRVSYEQYF
j_call: TRBJ2-7; v_call: TRBV14; d_call: TRBD1; clone_size: NA; cdr3_length: 17; cdr3_nt: TGTGCCAGCAGCCAGCAGATAGGGGGCCCAATCTCCTACGAGCAGTACTTC; cdr3_aa: CASSQQIGGPISYEQYF
j_call: TRBJ1-5; v_call: TRBV27; d_call: TRBD1; clone_size: NA; cdr3_length: 17; cdr3_nt: TGTGCCAGCAGTTTTTCAGGGGGCGTGGGAAGCAATCAGCCCCAGCATTTT; cdr3_aa: CASSFSGGVGSNQPQHF
j_call: TRBJ2-1; v_call: TRBV5-1; d_call: NA; clone_size: NA; cdr3_length: 17; cdr3_nt: TGCGCCAGCAGCTTGGATCGGGGTAAAAAGAGCTACAATGAGCAGTTCTTC; cdr3_aa: CASSLDRGKKSYNEQFF
j_call: TRBJ1-2; v_call: TRBV5-1; d_call: TRBD1; clone_size: NA; cdr3_length: 14; cdr3_nt: TGTGCCAGCAGTTCCGGGACAGGAGTCTATGGCTACACCTTC; cdr3_aa: CASSSGTGVYGYTF
j_call: TRBJ1-3; v_call: TRBV6-5; d_call: NA; clone_size: NA; cdr3_length: 13; cdr3_nt: TGTGCCAGCAGCTACGTAGAAGGAAACACCATATATTTT; cdr3_aa: CASSYVEGNTIYF
j_call: TRBJ1-5; v_call: TRBV6-6; d_call: NA; clone_size: few; cdr3_length: 13; cdr3_nt: TGTGCCAGCAGTTACTCGCATAATCAGCCCCAGCATTTT; cdr3_aa: CASSYSHNQPQHF
j_call: TRBJ2-7; v_call: TRBV28; d_call: NA; clone_size: NA; cdr3_length: 18; cdr3_nt: TGTGCCAGCAGTCTACGCGGGGGCGGTTTTTTGGGTACCTACGAGCAGTACTTC; cdr3_aa: CASSLRGGGFLGTYEQYF
j_call: TRBJ2-3; v_call: TRBV4-1; d_call: NA; clone_size: NA; cdr3_length: 14; cdr3_nt: TGCGCCAGCAGCCGAATGGGGGCGTGGAATACGCAGTATTTT; cdr3_aa: CASSRMGAWNTQYF
j_call: TRBJ1-2; v_call: TRBV15; d_call: NA; clone_size: NA; cdr3_length: 14; cdr3_nt: TGTGCCACCAGCAGGCCGGACGTGGGGGATGGCTACACCTTC; cdr3_aa: CATSRPDVGDGYTF
j_call: TRBJ2-3; v_call: TRBV14; d_call: NA; clone_size: NA; cdr3_length: 14; cdr3_nt: TGTGCCAGCAGCCAGATTACCATTCTGGGTACGCAGTATTTT; cdr3_aa: CASSQITILGTQYF
j_call: TRBJ2-1; v_call: TRBV6-1; d_call: NA; clone_size: NA; cdr3_length: 14; cdr3_nt: TGTGCCAGCAGATCAGCCAGCTCCTACAATGAGCAGTTCTTC; cdr3_aa: CASRSASSYNEQFF
j_call: TRBJ2-5; v_call: TRBV18; d_call: TRBD2; clone_size: NA; cdr3_length: 14; cdr3_nt: TGTGCCAGCTCCCGCGGGGGGGGCCAAGAGACCCAGTACTTC; cdr3_aa: CASSRGGGQETQYF
j_call: TRBJ2-7; v_call: TRBV6-5; d_call: TRBD1; clone_size: NA; cdr3_length: 12; cdr3_nt: TGTGCCAGCAGTTATGGGACCGGGACAGTTAGTTTC; cdr3_aa: CASSYGTGTVSF
j_call: TRBJ2-2; v_call: TRBV9; d_call: TRBD2; clone_size: NA; cdr3_length: 15; cdr3_nt: TGTGCCAGCAGCGATCGGGGGGGAAGCACCGGGGAGCTGTTTTTT; cdr3_aa: CASSDRGGSTGELFF
j_call: TRBJ1-2; v_call: TRBV4-1; d_call: TRBD1; clone_size: NA; cdr3_length: 17; cdr3_nt: TGCGCCAGCAGCCAAGCACTACAGGGGAAAGAAGCCTATGGCTACACCTTC; cdr3_aa: CASSQALQGKEAYGYTF
j_call: TRBJ2-2; v_call: TRBV7-2; d_call: NA; clone_size: NA; cdr3_length: 15; cdr3_nt: TGTGCCAGCAGCCCCAGGCAGGGGCTTTGGGGGGAGCTGTTTTTT; cdr3_aa: CASSPRQGLWGELFF
j_call: TRBJ2-3; v_call: TRBV7-6; d_call: TRBD2; clone_size: NA; cdr3_length: 16; cdr3_nt: TGTGCCAGCAGCTTGTTAGCGGGGGCCGTCACAGATACGCAGTATTTT; cdr3_aa: CASSLLAGAVTDTQYF
j_call: TRBJ2-2; v_call: TRBV18; d_call: NA; clone_size: NA; cdr3_length: 13; cdr3_nt: TGTGCCAGCTCACCAACAGTCACCGGGGAGCTGTTTTTT; cdr3_aa: CASSPTVTGELFF
j_call: TRBJ2-3; v_call: TRBV7-3; d_call: NA; clone_size: NA; cdr3_length: 16; cdr3_nt: TGTGCCAGCAGCTTAAGGGGAATCCAGGGCGCAGATACGCAGTATTTT; cdr3_aa: CASSLRGIQGADTQYF
j_call: TRBJ1-5; v_call: TRBV19; d_call: TRBD1; clone_size: NA; cdr3_length: 15; cdr3_nt: TGTGCCAGTAGTATAGGGGACAGTGTCAATCAGCCCCAGCATTTT; cdr3_aa: CASSIGDSVNQPQHF
j_call: TRBJ2-3; v_call: TRBV5-1; d_call: NA; clone_size: NA; cdr3_length: 15; cdr3_nt: TGCGCCAGCAGCTTTAAGGGATCTAGCACAGATACGCAGTATTTT; cdr3_aa: CASSFKGSSTDTQYF
j_call: TRBJ2-7; v_call: TRBV28; d_call: NA; clone_size: NA; cdr3_length: 14; cdr3_nt: TGTGCCAGCAGTCAACCCCCGACAGCCTACGAGCAGTACTTC; cdr3_aa: CASSQPPTAYEQYF
j_call: TRBJ1-1; v_call: TRBV5-1; d_call: NA; clone_size: NA; cdr3_length: 13; cdr3_nt: TGCGCCAGCAGCTTAAATCCCAGCCCTGAAGCTTTCTTT; cdr3_aa: CASSLNPSPEAFF
j_call: TRBJ1-5; v_call: TRBV11-2; d_call: NA; clone_size: few; cdr3_length: 16; cdr3_nt: TGTGCCAGCAGCCCGCGACACGGCTCTAGCAATCAGCCCCAGCATTTT; cdr3_aa: CASSPRHGSSNQPQHF
j_call: TRBJ1-4; v_call: TRBV30; d_call: NA; clone_size: few; cdr3_length: 13; cdr3_nt: TGTGCCTGGGGGACGGAGGAAAATGAAAAACTGTTTTTT; cdr3_aa: CAWGTEENEKLFF
j_call: TRBJ2-2; v_call: TRBV7-3; d_call: TRBD1; clone_size: NA; cdr3_length: 16; cdr3_nt: TGTGCCAGCAGCCCATCCGGGACAGGGGTGACCGGGGAGCTGTTTTTT; cdr3_aa: CASSPSGTGVTGELFF
j_call: TRBJ2-1; v_call: TRBV2; d_call: NA; clone_size: NA; cdr3_length: 14; cdr3_nt: TGTGCCAGCAGTGAAGCGGGACGCTACAATGAGCAGTTCTTC; cdr3_aa: CASSEAGRYNEQFF